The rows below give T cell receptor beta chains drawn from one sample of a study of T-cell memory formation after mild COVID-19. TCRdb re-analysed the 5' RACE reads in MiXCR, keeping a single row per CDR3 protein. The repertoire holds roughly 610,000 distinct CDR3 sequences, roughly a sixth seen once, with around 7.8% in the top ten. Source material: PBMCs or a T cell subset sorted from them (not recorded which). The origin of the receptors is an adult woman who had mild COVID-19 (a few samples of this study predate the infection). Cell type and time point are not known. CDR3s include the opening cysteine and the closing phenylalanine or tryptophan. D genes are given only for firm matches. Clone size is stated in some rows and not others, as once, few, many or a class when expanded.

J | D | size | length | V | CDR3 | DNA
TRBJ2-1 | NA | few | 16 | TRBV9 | CASSVSGASSYNEQFF | TGTGCCAGCAGCGTATCCGGGGCCAGCTCCTACAATGAGCAGTTCTTC
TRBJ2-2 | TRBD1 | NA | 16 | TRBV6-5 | CASRGQGAIGGVELFF | TGTGCCAGCAGGGGACAGGGGGCCATCGGTGGCGTGGAGCTGTTTTTT
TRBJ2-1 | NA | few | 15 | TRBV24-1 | CATSERLVSYNEQFF | TGTGCCACCAGTGAACGACTAGTTTCCTACAATGAGCAGTTCTTC
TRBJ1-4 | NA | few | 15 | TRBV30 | CAWTSTERAMEKLFF | TGTGCCTGGACCTCCACGGAAAGGGCGATGGAAAAACTGTTTTTT
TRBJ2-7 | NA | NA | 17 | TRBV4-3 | CASSQVHRNNPNYEQYF | TGCGCCAGCAGCCAAGTGCACAGAAACAACCCTAACTACGAGCAGTACTTC
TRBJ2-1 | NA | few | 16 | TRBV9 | CASSAPQGGSYNEQFF | TGTGCCAGCAGCGCCCCACAGGGTGGGTCCTACAATGAGCAGTTCTTC
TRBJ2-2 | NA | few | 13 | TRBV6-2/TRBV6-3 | CASSYSKVGELFF | TGTGCCAGCAGTTACTCGAAAGTCGGGGAGCTGTTTTTT
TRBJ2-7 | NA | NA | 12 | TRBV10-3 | CAISDRGNEQYF | TGTGCCATCAGTGACAGGGGTAACGAGCAGTACTTC
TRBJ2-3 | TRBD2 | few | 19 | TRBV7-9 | CASSYGTSGGAPVTDTQYF | TGTGCCAGCAGCTACGGGACTAGCGGGGGGGCCCCCGTCACAGATACGCAGTATTTT
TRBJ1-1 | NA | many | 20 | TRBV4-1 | CASSQDPMEVWGRGDTEAFF | TGCGCCAGCAGCCAAGATCCGATGGAGGTTTGGGGACGGGGGGACACTGAAGCTTTCTTT
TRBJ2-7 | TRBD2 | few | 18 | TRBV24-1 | CATSDGGLAGGTTYEQYF | TGTGCCACCAGTGATGGGGGACTAGCGGGAGGGACGACCTACGAGCAGTACTTC
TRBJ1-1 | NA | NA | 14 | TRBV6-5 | CASSYRRGSGEAFF | TGTGCCAGCAGTTACCGCAGGGGTAGTGGTGAAGCTTTCTTT
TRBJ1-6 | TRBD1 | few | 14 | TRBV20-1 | CSGKSGTGYSPLHF | TGCAGTGGAAAGAGCGGGACAGGTTATTCACCCCTCCACTTT
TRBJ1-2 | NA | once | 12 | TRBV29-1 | CSVEVIGYGYTF | TGCAGCGTTGAGGTGATCGGGTATGGCTACACCTTC
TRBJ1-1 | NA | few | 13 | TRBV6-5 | CASSFQINTEAFF | TGTGCCAGCAGTTTCCAGATAAACACTGAAGCTTTCTTT
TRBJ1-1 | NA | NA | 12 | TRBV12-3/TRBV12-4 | CASAVMNTEAFF | TGTGCTTCGGCTGTGATGAACACTGAAGCTTTCTTT
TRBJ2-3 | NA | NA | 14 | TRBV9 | CASSVDGLGDTQYF | TGTGCCAGCAGCGTAGACGGCCTGGGAGATACGCAGTATTTT
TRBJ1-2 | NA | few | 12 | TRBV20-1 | CSAQTVSYGYTF | TGCAGTGCGCAGACAGTGTCCTATGGCTACACCTTC
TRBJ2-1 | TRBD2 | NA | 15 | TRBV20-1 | CSARGSGRAYNEQFF | TGCAGTGCCCGGGGGAGCGGGAGGGCCTACAATGAGCAGTTCTTC
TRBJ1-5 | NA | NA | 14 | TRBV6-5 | CASSSGGAGQPQHF | TGTGCCAGCAGTTCCGGAGGGGCCGGCCAGCCCCAGCATTTT
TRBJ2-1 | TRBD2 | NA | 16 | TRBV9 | CASSVGRGLAFDEQFF | TGTGCCAGCAGCGTGGGGCGGGGACTAGCATTCGATGAGCAGTTCTTC
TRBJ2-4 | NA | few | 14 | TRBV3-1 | CASSHGGALNIQYF | TGTGCCAGCAGCCATGGGGGGGCCCTTAACATTCAGTACTTC
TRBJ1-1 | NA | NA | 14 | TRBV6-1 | CASSVHRVNTEAFF | TGTGCCAGCAGTGTTCACAGGGTCAACACTGAAGCTTTCTTT
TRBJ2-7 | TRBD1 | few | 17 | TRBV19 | CASSTSVQGEDPYEQYF | TGTGCCAGTAGTACTTCTGTACAGGGGGAAGACCCCTACGAGCAGTACTTC
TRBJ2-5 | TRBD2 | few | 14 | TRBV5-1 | CASSSRAGSETQYF | TGCGCCAGCAGTTCAAGAGCGGGGTCGGAGACCCAGTACTTC
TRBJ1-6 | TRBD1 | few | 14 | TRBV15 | CATSPGGTGSPLHF | TGTGCCACCAGCCCAGGGGGGACGGGTTCACCCCTCCACTTT